This T cell receptor (beta chain) was sequenced during a study of CD8 T cells in Susac syndrome. The germline V gene encodes CDR1 SQVTM and CDR2 ANQGSEA. The germline V and J ends were trimmed by 5 bases and 5 bases, with 19 bases remaining between them. This CDR3 is built from 14 residues. CD8+ and CD4+ T cells circulating in blood were sequenced for TCR beta. Healthy donors constituted the control group, matched for age and sex. TEMRA cells were FACS-enriched, with CD8+ and CD4+ T cells isolated negatively. The RNA input was roughly 0.45 to 1 ug, and it was reverse transcribed with random hexamers. Amplification of TCR beta CDR3 was carried out by immunoSEQ multiplex PCR, which covered 54 Vbeta and 13 Jbeta segments. TCRdb processed the immunoSEQ multiplex PCR reads anew with MiXCR; each CDR3 protein has one entry. The data show about 90,000 distinct CDR3 sequences, 85% to 95% seen once. This clonotype was seen a few times.

The chain is built from TRBV29-1 and TRBJ2-7; D may match TRBD1 or TRBD2 (7 bases each). The source is a human donor in good health. The sequenced sample consisted of CD8+ T cells from PBMCs. The CDR3 here is CSVPRRQGGDEQYF. For the CDR3, the DNA is TGCAGCGTTCCGCGCCGACAGGGAGGGGACGAGCAGTACTTC.